The rows below give T cell receptor beta chains drawn from one sample of a study of T cell repertoires in cytomegalovirus infection. TCRdb redid the calling of the reads with MiXCR, one entry per CDR3 protein. The sample shows hundreds of thousands of distinct CDR3 sequences, 20% to 30% of them seen only once. Sequenced: CD8+ T cells from PBMCs. The receptors were sampled from a human donor in good health (CMV status not recorded). Some clones in this sample may be carry-over from other donors' samples. CDR3s include the opening cysteine and the closing phenylalanine or tryptophan. Each record gives: D gene, J gene, clone size, V gene, CDR3 DNA, CDR3 protein. D genes are given only for firm matches. Clone size appears in some rows only: once, few, many, or a class for an expanded clone.

D gene: TRBD1; J gene: TRBJ2-7; clone size: once; V gene: TRBV5-4; CDR3 DNA: TGTGCCAGCAGTCAAGGACAGGGGCTCGCCTACGAGCAGTACTTC; CDR3 protein: CASSQGQGLAYEQYF
D gene: NA; J gene: TRBJ1-5; clone size: NA; V gene: TRBV19; CDR3 DNA: TGTGCCAGCCTCGCGGGGTTCAATCAGCCCCAGCATTTT; CDR3 protein: CASLAGFNQPQHF
D gene: NA; J gene: TRBJ2-1; clone size: few; V gene: TRBV28; CDR3 DNA: TGTGCCAGCAGATTAGAAGGGACCTCATACAATGAGCAGTTCTTC; CDR3 protein: CASRLEGTSYNEQFF
D gene: NA; J gene: TRBJ2-3; clone size: NA; V gene: TRBV7-2; CDR3 DNA: TGTGCCAGCAGCCCTCTGGGGGGCAGTCTAAGCACAGATACGCAGTATTTT; CDR3 protein: CASSPLGGSLSTDTQYF
D gene: NA; J gene: TRBJ2-1; clone size: NA; V gene: TRBV6-4; CDR3 DNA: TGTGCCAGCAGTGACTCGAGCGGCTCAGGCAATGAGCAGTTCTTC; CDR3 protein: CASSDSSGSGNEQFF
D gene: TRBD1; J gene: TRBJ2-4; clone size: few; V gene: TRBV10-1; CDR3 DNA: TGCGCCAGCAGTGAGGCCCCGATGACAGGGCCGAGAGCGAACATTCAGTACTTC; CDR3 protein: CASSEAPMTGPRANIQYF
D gene: NA; J gene: TRBJ2-1; clone size: NA; V gene: TRBV2; CDR3 DNA: TGTGCCAGCAGTCCACAGGTTAGGCGCTACAATGAGCAGTTCTTC; CDR3 protein: CASSPQVRRYNEQFF
D gene: TRBD1; J gene: TRBJ1-2; clone size: NA; V gene: TRBV7-6; CDR3 DNA: TGTGCCAGCAGCTTAGATTGGGGATCCGGGACAGGGGGCCGGTATGGCTACACCTTC; CDR3 protein: CASSLDWGSGTGGRYGYTF
D gene: TRBD1; J gene: TRBJ1-1; clone size: few; V gene: TRBV7-9; CDR3 DNA: TGTGCCAGCAGCTTAGCTGGCAGGGGGCCGAACACTGAAGCTTTCTTT; CDR3 protein: CASSLAGRGPNTEAFF
D gene: NA; J gene: TRBJ2-5; clone size: many; V gene: TRBV2; CDR3 DNA: TGTGCCAGCATATTCTATCAAGAGACTAGTCACCAAGAGACCCAGTACTTC; CDR3 protein: CASIFYQETSHQETQYF
D gene: NA; J gene: TRBJ2-2; clone size: many; V gene: TRBV7-2; CDR3 DNA: TGTGCCAGCAGCCCACTGGATTGGGGCACCGGGGAGCTGTTTTTT; CDR3 protein: CASSPLDWGTGELFF
D gene: NA; J gene: TRBJ2-7; clone size: few; V gene: TRBV14; CDR3 DNA: TGTGCCAGCAGCCGCCCGGGACGGCCTTCCTACGAGCAGTACTTC; CDR3 protein: CASSRPGRPSYEQYF
D gene: NA; J gene: TRBJ1-1; clone size: NA; V gene: TRBV20-1; CDR3 DNA: TGCAGTGCTAGAGATCTGGGGGGCGCTTGGAACACTGAAGCTTTCTTT; CDR3 protein: CSARDLGGAWNTEAFF
D gene: NA; J gene: TRBJ1-1; clone size: many; V gene: TRBV7-9; CDR3 DNA: TGTGCCAGCAGCTCCCGGGGTGAAACTGAAGCTTTCTTT; CDR3 protein: CASSSRGETEAFF
D gene: NA; J gene: TRBJ2-3; clone size: many; V gene: TRBV12-3/TRBV12-4; CDR3 DNA: TGTGCCAGCAGTTTTGGGGGGAATACAGATACGCAGTATTTT; CDR3 protein: CASSFGGNTDTQYF
D gene: NA; J gene: TRBJ2-3; clone size: NA; V gene: TRBV28; CDR3 DNA: TGTGCCAGCAGCACAATCGGGGTCACGGGGACAGATACGCAGTATTTT; CDR3 protein: CASSTIGVTGTDTQYF
D gene: NA; J gene: TRBJ2-2; clone size: few; V gene: TRBV28; CDR3 DNA: TGTGCCACCCTCGACGCGGGGCCGGACACCGGGGAGCTGTTTTTT; CDR3 protein: CATLDAGPDTGELFF
D gene: NA; J gene: TRBJ2-1; clone size: few; V gene: TRBV2; CDR3 DNA: TGTGCCAGCAGTGAAGCGGGCGGGACAGACTACAATGAGCAGTTCTTC; CDR3 protein: CASSEAGGTDYNEQFF
D gene: TRBD2; J gene: TRBJ2-3; clone size: NA; V gene: TRBV7-6; CDR3 DNA: TGTGCCAGCAGCTTGGATAGCGGGGGCCTCCATCTCACAGATACGCAGTATTTT; CDR3 protein: CASSLDSGGLHLTDTQYF
D gene: NA; J gene: TRBJ2-2; clone size: many; V gene: TRBV4-1; CDR3 DNA: TGCGCCAGCAGCCACGGCAGAAACACCGGGGAGCTGTTTTTT; CDR3 protein: CASSHGRNTGELFF
D gene: TRBD1; J gene: TRBJ2-1; clone size: NA; V gene: TRBV24-1; CDR3 DNA: TGTGCCACCAGTGATCGGGGGGGACAGGGGCATAATGAGCAGTTCTTC; CDR3 protein: CATSDRGGQGHNEQFF
D gene: TRBD2; J gene: TRBJ2-5; clone size: few; V gene: TRBV6-6; CDR3 DNA: TGTGCCAGCAGTTATACTAGCGGGGGCGAGGAGACCCAGTACTTC; CDR3 protein: CASSYTSGGEETQYF
D gene: NA; J gene: TRBJ1-2; clone size: few; V gene: TRBV5-1; CDR3 DNA: TGCGCCAGCAGCACCCCGAGCGACGTGGGGTCAAACTATGGCTACACCTTC; CDR3 protein: CASSTPSDVGSNYGYTF
D gene: TRBD1; J gene: TRBJ2-3; clone size: few; V gene: TRBV6-1; CDR3 DNA: TGTGCCAGCAGTGCTTTTAGGGACAGGGTTGCAGATACGCAGTATTTT; CDR3 protein: CASSAFRDRVADTQYF
D gene: NA; J gene: TRBJ2-5; clone size: few; V gene: TRBV7-9; CDR3 DNA: TGTGCCAGCAGCTCCCGGGGACATTCCCAAGAGACCCAGTACTTC; CDR3 protein: CASSSRGHSQETQYF
D gene: TRBD1; J gene: TRBJ2-7; clone size: NA; V gene: TRBV20-1; CDR3 DNA: TGCAGTGCTAGGCATACAGGGGACTACGAGCAGTACTTC; CDR3 protein: CSARHTGDYEQYF
D gene: NA; J gene: TRBJ1-4; clone size: NA; V gene: TRBV29-1; CDR3 DNA: TGCAGCGTGACAGTCTGGGGGGCCGGGGAAAAACTGTTTTTT; CDR3 protein: CSVTVWGAGEKLFF
D gene: TRBD2; J gene: TRBJ2-2; clone size: many; V gene: TRBV7-2; CDR3 DNA: TGTGCCAGCAGCTCTAGCGGGGGGGCCGGCACCGGGGAGCTGTTTTTT; CDR3 protein: CASSSSGGAGTGELFF
D gene: NA; J gene: TRBJ1-1; clone size: NA; V gene: TRBV27; CDR3 DNA: TGTGCCAGCAGTACGGGACAATCGAACACTGAAGCTTTCTTT; CDR3 protein: CASSTGQSNTEAFF
D gene: NA; J gene: TRBJ1-6; clone size: many; V gene: TRBV7-2; CDR3 DNA: TGTGCCAGCAGCTTCGGGGCCGATAATTCACCCCTCCACTTT; CDR3 protein: CASSFGADNSPLHF
D gene: NA; J gene: TRBJ2-7; clone size: NA; V gene: TRBV7-9; CDR3 DNA: TGTGCCAGCAGCTTTGTAGGATCCTCCTACGAGCAGTACTTC; CDR3 protein: CASSFVGSSYEQYF
D gene: TRBD2; J gene: TRBJ2-1; clone size: NA; V gene: TRBV20-1; CDR3 DNA: TGCAGTGCTAGAGATACCCGGGACTACTACAATGAGCAGTTCTTC; CDR3 protein: CSARDTRDYYNEQFF
D gene: NA; J gene: TRBJ2-1; clone size: NA; V gene: TRBV27; CDR3 DNA: TGTGCCAGCACGGGCAGGGGAACCAATGAGCAGTTCTTC; CDR3 protein: CASTGRGTNEQFF
D gene: TRBD1; J gene: TRBJ2-3; clone size: NA; V gene: TRBV28; CDR3 DNA: TGTGCCAGCAGTTTCCTCGTACGACTCGGGACAGAAGAGGATACGCAGTATTTT; CDR3 protein: CASSFLVRLGTEEDTQYF
D gene: NA; J gene: TRBJ1-1; clone size: few; V gene: TRBV6-6; CDR3 DNA: TGTGCCAGCACCCACCCCCTAAGACAGGAGGGATATCCTCAAGTCTTT; CDR3 protein: CASTHPLRQEGYPQVF
D gene: NA; J gene: TRBJ1-2; clone size: many; V gene: TRBV7-2; CDR3 DNA: TGTGCCAGCCTTAGTTTTCGTTCGGATCTATATGGCTACACCTTC; CDR3 protein: CASLSFRSDLYGYTF
D gene: NA; J gene: TRBJ2-7; clone size: few; V gene: TRBV6-1; CDR3 DNA: TGTGCCAGCAGGGGACCCGGGACACTTTACTACGAGCAGTACTTC; CDR3 protein: CASRGPGTLYYEQYF
D gene: NA; J gene: TRBJ2-1; clone size: NA; V gene: TRBV27; CDR3 DNA: TGTGTCAGCAGAAGGGGCAGGGGAGACAATGAGCAGTTCTTC; CDR3 protein: CVSRRGRGDNEQFF
D gene: TRBD2; J gene: TRBJ2-7; clone size: few; V gene: TRBV6-2/TRBV6-3; CDR3 DNA: TGTGCCAGCAGTCCGGGACTAGCGGCCGAGCAGTACTTC; CDR3 protein: CASSPGLAAEQYF
D gene: NA; J gene: TRBJ2-2; clone size: NA; V gene: TRBV7-3; CDR3 DNA: TGTGCCAGCAGCTTAACGTCCCACCGGGACTTCGGACGGGAGCTGTTTTTT; CDR3 protein: CASSLTSHRDFGRELFF
D gene: NA; J gene: TRBJ2-1; clone size: many; V gene: TRBV7-9; CDR3 DNA: TGTGCCAGCAGCGCGCCCCAACCCTCGGAAACCAAACACCGCCCCTCCTACAATGAGCAGTTCTTC; CDR3 protein: CASSAPQPSETKHRPSYNEQFF
D gene: NA; J gene: TRBJ1-3; clone size: NA; V gene: TRBV28; CDR3 DNA: TGTGCCAGCAGTTTAGCTCGTGTTAGATACGGAAACACCATATATTTT; CDR3 protein: CASSLARVRYGNTIYF
D gene: NA; J gene: TRBJ1-3; clone size: NA; V gene: TRBV10-3; CDR3 DNA: TGTGCCATCATGATTCAACACCCGAGCTCTGGAAACACCATATATTTT; CDR3 protein: CAIMIQHPSSGNTIYF
D gene: NA; J gene: TRBJ1-1; clone size: few; V gene: TRBV6-6; CDR3 DNA: TGTGCCAGCAGTTGGACAGTATTGAACACTGAAGCTTTCTTT; CDR3 protein: CASSWTVLNTEAFF
D gene: NA; J gene: TRBJ1-1; clone size: NA; V gene: TRBV20-1; CDR3 DNA: TGCAGTGCTAGAGTTATAGGAGGAATAGGGACTGAAGCTTTCTTT; CDR3 protein: CSARVIGGIGTEAFF
D gene: TRBD1; J gene: TRBJ2-5; clone size: NA; V gene: TRBV2; CDR3 DNA: TGTGCCAGTCCGGACAGGGAAGAGACCCAGTACTTC; CDR3 protein: CASPDREETQYF
D gene: NA; J gene: TRBJ1-1; clone size: many; V gene: TRBV27; CDR3 DNA: TGTGCCAGCAGTTTATTAATGATGAACACTGAAGCTTTCTTT; CDR3 protein: CASSLLMMNTEAFF
D gene: NA; J gene: TRBJ2-5; clone size: NA; V gene: TRBV27; CDR3 DNA: TGTGCCAGCAGGATGGCCATCCATATTAGGGAGACCCAGTACTTC; CDR3 protein: CASRMAIHIRETQYF
D gene: NA; J gene: TRBJ2-3; clone size: many; V gene: TRBV11-2; CDR3 DNA: TGTGCCAGCAGCCCTCGGGGGACAGAGACTAGCACAGATACGCAGTATTTT; CDR3 protein: CASSPRGTETSTDTQYF
D gene: NA; J gene: TRBJ2-1; clone size: NA; V gene: TRBV29-1; CDR3 DNA: TGCAGCGTTGAAAAATCTGAGCAATATGAGCAGTTCTTC; CDR3 protein: CSVEKSEQYEQFF
D gene: TRBD2; J gene: TRBJ2-5; clone size: NA; V gene: TRBV7-6; CDR3 DNA: TGTGCCAGCAGCTCCCGGGGGTTTGGCGGGGGGGAAGAGACCCAGTACTTC; CDR3 protein: CASSSRGFGGGEETQYF
D gene: TRBD2; J gene: TRBJ2-5; clone size: few; V gene: TRBV27; CDR3 DNA: TGTGCCAGCAGCCCCGGGGTAGCGGGGAGGGAGACCCAGTACTTC; CDR3 protein: CASSPGVAGRETQYF
D gene: NA; J gene: TRBJ2-3; clone size: NA; V gene: TRBV29-1; CDR3 DNA: TGCAGCGTTGAGGGGAGGGGGCGCTTGGAAGATACGCAGTATTTT; CDR3 protein: CSVEGRGRLEDTQYF
D gene: NA; J gene: TRBJ2-1; clone size: NA; V gene: TRBV20-1; CDR3 DNA: TGCAGTGCTAGCGCACCGGGACTTAACAATGAGCAGTTCTTC; CDR3 protein: CSASAPGLNNEQFF
D gene: NA; J gene: TRBJ2-5; clone size: once; V gene: TRBV20-1; CDR3 DNA: TGCAGTGCTAGAGATCGGCAAGGCAGTGCGGAGACCCAGTACTTC; CDR3 protein: CSARDRQGSAETQYF
D gene: NA; J gene: TRBJ2-2; clone size: NA; V gene: TRBV19; CDR3 DNA: TGTGCCAGTAGTATAGGGGGAGTCGTCACCGGGGAGCTGTTTTTT; CDR3 protein: CASSIGGVVTGELFF
D gene: NA; J gene: TRBJ2-2; clone size: many; V gene: TRBV7-2; CDR3 DNA: TGTGCCAGTCCGGATACCTTCAACACCGGGGAGCTGTTTTTT; CDR3 protein: CASPDTFNTGELFF
D gene: NA; J gene: TRBJ1-2; clone size: NA; V gene: TRBV7-9; CDR3 DNA: TGTGCCAGCAGCCCAGGACAGCCCGGCTACACCTTC; CDR3 protein: CASSPGQPGYTF
D gene: TRBD1; J gene: TRBJ2-1; clone size: many; V gene: TRBV7-9; CDR3 DNA: TGTGCCAGCAGCTCGACAGGGTCGGACAATGAGCAGTTCTTC; CDR3 protein: CASSSTGSDNEQFF
D gene: TRBD1; J gene: TRBJ1-3; clone size: NA; V gene: TRBV4-3; CDR3 DNA: TGCGCCAGCAGCCAAGATCAGACAGGGACTGGAAACACCATATATTTT; CDR3 protein: CASSQDQTGTGNTIYF